This is a list of T cell receptor beta chains from one sample in a study of molecular identifiers for immune sequencing clone quantification. In TCRdb, the PCR reads were re-called with MiXCR into one record per CDR3 protein. The table lists 490,000 or so distinct CDR3 sequences, about 25% of them singletons, with under 0.8% in the top ten. Sequencing was carried out using naive CD8+ T cells from blood, with Jurkat cell RNA spiked in. The source of these receptors is a human donor in good health. Some libraries in this study had Jurkat cell RNA spiked in. CDR3s include the opening cysteine and the closing phenylalanine or tryptophan. The D gene is left open where the match is weak. Rows give clone size only sometimes, using once, few, many, or a class for an expanded clone.

D gene	clone size	V gene	J gene	CDR3 protein	CDR3 DNA
TRBD1	-	TRBV7-9	TRBJ2-7	CASSYGTGGYGQYF	TGTGCCAGCAGCTACGGGACAGGGGGTTACGGGCAGTACTTC
-	few	TRBV2	TRBJ1-1	CASKAGRITEAFF	TGTGCCAGCAAGGCAGGGAGGATCACTGAAGCTTTCTTT
-	few	TRBV3-1	TRBJ2-7	CASSQDVVAYEQYF	TGTGCCAGCAGCCAAGATGTCGTAGCCTACGAGCAGTACTTC
-	few	TRBV6-2/TRBV6-3	TRBJ1-2	CASRRRTETTSNYGYTF	TGTGCCAGCAGGAGAAGGACCGAGACCACCTCTAACTATGGCTACACCTTC
-	many	TRBV7-9	TRBJ1-4	CASSPPRGSPGTEKLFF	TGTGCCAGCAGCCCACCCCGCGGGTCCCCGGGAACAGAAAAACTGTTTTTT
TRBD1	-	TRBV7-9	TRBJ1-4	CASSLTGADGKLFF	TGTGCCAGCAGCCTGACAGGGGCTGATGGAAAACTGTTTTTT
TRBD1	-	TRBV6-5	TRBJ1-4	CASSLQGEEKLFF	TGTGCCAGCAGTTTACAGGGGGAAGAAAAACTGTTTTTT
-	few	TRBV4-1	TRBJ1-1	CASSQVQGLITGAFF	TGCGCCAGCAGCCAAGTCCAAGGACTGATCACTGGAGCTTTCTTT
-	few	TRBV7-9	TRBJ2-7	CVGSFSSYEQYF	TGTGTCGGCAGCTTCAGCTCCTACGAGCAGTACTTC
-	-	TRBV27	TRBJ2-6	CASSTGISGANVLTF	TGTGCCAGCAGCACCGGGATCTCTGGGGCCAACGTCCTGACTTTC
-	-	TRBV10-3	TRBJ2-7	CAIRPNTRFEQYF	TGTGCCATCAGACCGAATACGAGATTCGAGCAGTACTTC
-	-	TRBV27	TRBJ2-2	CASSFLGRGDAGELFF	TGTGCCAGCAGTTTTCTAGGCAGGGGCGACGCCGGGGAGCTGTTTTTT
-	-	TRBV12-3/TRBV12-4	TRBJ1-6	CASSFIHGSPHHF	TGTGCCAGCAGTTTTATTCACGGTTCACCCCACCACTTT
-	-	TRBV27	TRBJ2-1	CASSTLVSPYNEQFF	TGTGCCAGCAGTACACTAGTGTCCCCCTACAATGAGCAGTTCTTC
TRBD1	few	TRBV29-1	TRBJ2-7	CSVESTGGYEQYF	TGCAGCGTTGAATCCACAGGGGGCTACGAGCAGTACTTC
-	few	TRBV24-1	TRBJ2-7	CATSDSGDSGNEQYF	TGTGCCACCAGTGATTCAGGAGATTCAGGGAACGAGCAGTACTTC
-	few	TRBV11-3	TRBJ2-7	CASSLVDGVEQYF	TGTGCCAGCAGCTTAGTAGACGGGGTCGAGCAGTACTTC
-	-	TRBV5-1	TRBJ2-3	CASSLGLDDTQYF	TGCGCCAGCAGCTTGGGACTAGATGATACGCAGTATTTT
-	many	TRBV6-2/TRBV6-3	TRBJ1-1	CASSYPRFLNTEAFF	TGTGCCAGCAGTTACCCCCGATTTTTGAACACTGAAGCTTTCTTT
TRBD1	many	TRBV7-9	TRBJ1-1	CASSVQTGRLTEAFF	TGTGCCAGCAGCGTGCAGACAGGGCGGTTGACTGAAGCTTTCTTT
-	-	TRBV10-3	TRBJ2-7	CAISEGEGISYEQYF	TGTGCCATCAGTGAGGGTGAAGGGATTTCCTACGAGCAGTACTTC
-	-	TRBV9	TRBJ1-1	CASSVDGGLTEAFF	TGTGCCAGCAGCGTAGATGGGGGCCTTACTGAAGCTTTCTTT
-	-	TRBV19	TRBJ2-3	CATSPGPPDTQYF	TGTGCCACCAGCCCGGGACCGCCAGATACGCAGTATTTT
-	few	TRBV19	TRBJ1-4	CASKADTGSWGEKLFF	TGTGCCAGTAAGGCGGATACCGGTAGTTGGGGAGAAAAACTGTTTTTT
TRBD1	few	TRBV30	TRBJ1-5	CAWSPGQGNQPQHF	TGTGCCTGGAGCCCGGGACAGGGGAATCAGCCCCAGCATTTT
TRBD1	many	TRBV10-2	TRBJ1-5	CASRGTGGHQPQHF	TGCGCCAGCAGGGGGACAGGGGGTCATCAGCCCCAGCATTTT
-	many	TRBV5-1	TRBJ1-1	CASSSTQGTEAFF	TGCGCCAGCAGCAGTACACAGGGCACTGAAGCTTTCTTT
-	-	TRBV7-8	TRBJ1-1	CASSISLTENTEAFF	TGTGCCAGCAGCATCTCACTGACAGAGAACACTGAAGCTTTCTTT
-	-	TRBV19	TRBJ1-1	CASTIPVGGPNEAFF	TGTGCCAGTACGATCCCCGTTGGGGGCCCCAACGAAGCTTTCTTT
-	few	TRBV28	TRBJ2-7	CASSLAGGQRYEQYF	TGTGCCAGCAGTTTAGCCGGGGGACAGCGCTACGAGCAGTACTTC
TRBD1	many	TRBV28	TRBJ1-5	CASSLTQGSNQPQHF	TGTGCCAGCAGTCTGACACAGGGGTCGAATCAGCCCCAGCATTTT
-	-	TRBV24-1	TRBJ1-4	CATSVLGEKLFF	TGTGCCACCAGTGTTTTGGGTGAGAAACTGTTTTTT
-	few	TRBV6-2/TRBV6-3	TRBJ2-7	CASSRGGYEQYF	TGTGCCAGCAGCCGAGGAGGGTACGAGCAGTACTTC
TRBD2	-	TRBV11-2	TRBJ2-1	CASSLVAGGRLSGNEQFF	TGTGCCAGCAGCTTAGTAGCGGGGGGGCGTCTTAGTGGCAATGAGCAGTTCTTC
-	few	TRBV27	TRBJ1-5	CASSPTEPEPQHF	TGTGCCAGCAGTCCGACAGAACCCGAGCCCCAGCATTTT
-	-	TRBV6-6	TRBJ1-1	CASSSRQYTEAYF	TGTGCCAGCAGTTCCAGACAATACACTGAAGCTTACTTT
-	few	TRBV4-1	TRBJ1-5	CASSQVGAGNQPQHF	TGCGCCAGCAGCCAAGTAGGGGCAGGAAATCAGCCCCAGCATTTT
-	-	TRBV2	TRBJ2-7	CARGTAYEQYF	TGTGCCAGGGGCACCGCCTACGAGCAGTACTTC
TRBD1	many	TRBV6-2/TRBV6-3	TRBJ1-5	CASSQGAVQPQHF	TGTGCCAGCAGTCAGGGGGCGGTCCAGCCCCAGCATTTT
-	-	TRBV6-2/TRBV6-3	TRBJ2-1	CASSYARNNEQFF	TGTGCCAGCAGTTACGCGAGAAACAATGAGCAGTTCTTC
TRBD2	-	TRBV12-3/TRBV12-4	TRBJ2-5	CASSLIGLAAGETQYF	TGTGCCAGCAGTTTAATCGGACTAGCGGCCGGGGAGACCCAGTACTTC
-	-	TRBV2	TRBJ2-3	CASSEFGGTWGTATQYF	TGTGCCAGCAGTGAATTCGGCGGAACCTGGGGCACAGCTACGCAGTATTTT
-	-	TRBV21-1	TRBJ2-2	CASSKVAQRGELFF	TGTGCCAGCAGCAAAGTCGCCCAGCGCGGGGAGCTGTTTTTT
-	few	TRBV19	TRBJ2-4	CASSPPTGENIQYF	TGTGCCAGTAGTCCGCCAACTGGTGAAAACATTCAGTACTTC
TRBD2	-	TRBV20-1	TRBJ2-7	CSARDQSSGSYEQYF	TGCAGTGCTAGAGATCAATCTAGCGGGTCCTACGAGCAGTACTTC
TRBD1	few	TRBV20-1	TRBJ1-1	CSARDPYRGDTEAFF	TGCAGTGCTAGAGATCCTTACAGGGGGGACACTGAAGCTTTCTTT
TRBD2	few	TRBV27	TRBJ2-2	CASSLGGAGGPAGELFF	TGTGCCAGCAGTTTAGGAGGTGCGGGGGGGCCTGCCGGGGAGCTGTTTTTT
TRBD1	-	TRBV6-2/TRBV6-3	TRBJ2-7	CASSYPPQGAFVWQYF	TGTGCCAGCAGCTACCCCCCCCAGGGGGCTTTTGTCTGGCAGTACTTC
TRBD1	many	TRBV29-1	TRBJ1-1	CSVEEGQGPNAFF	TGCAGCGTTGAAGAAGGACAGGGGCCGAACGCTTTCTTT
TRBD2	-	TRBV7-2	TRBJ2-7	CASSLIRAGGGDEQYF	TGTGCCAGCAGCTTAATTAGGGCGGGAGGGGGCGACGAGCAGTACTTC
-	many	TRBV20-1	TRBJ2-7	CSALTGTPDEQYF	TGCAGTGCTCTAACGGGGACTCCTGACGAGCAGTACTTC
TRBD2	many	TRBV29-1	TRBJ2-5	CSVLHAAGEETQYF	TGCAGCGTACTCCACGCAGCGGGGGAAGAGACCCAGTACTTC
-	many	TRBV9	TRBJ2-3	CASSVTGGRDTQYF	TGTGCCAGCAGCGTAACCGGGGGCCGGGATACGCAGTATTTT
-	many	TRBV28	TRBJ2-7	CASRPGTPYEQYF	TGTGCCAGCAGACCCGGGACACCCTACGAGCAGTACTTC
TRBD1	-	TRBV9	TRBJ2-3	CASSGAGTGITDMRYF	TGTGCCAGCAGCGGAGCCGGGACAGGGATAACAGATATGCGGTATTTT
-	-	TRBV19	TRBJ2-6	CASSIGMGWPSGANVLTF	TGTGCCAGTAGTATCGGTATGGGTTGGCCTTCTGGGGCCAACGTCCTGACTTTC